In its sample, the clone carrying this TCR beta chain was seen a few times. The data were taken from a study of T-cell reconstitution after alpha-beta-depleted transplantation in children. The authors prepared the TCRbeta library with unique molecular identifiers. TCRdb re-analysed the PCR reads in MiXCR, keeping a single row per CDR3 protein. This sample yields more than 90,000 distinct CDR3 sequences, of which more than 7% are seen a single time; over 6% belongs to the top ten. Germline CDR1 LNHNV, CDR2 YYDKDF (reference sequence). V lost 4 bases to trimming and J lost 0 bases, with 10 bases between them. The CDR3 contains 15 residues.

The clonotype was recovered from a human donor who donated a stem cell graft to a child with congenital amegakaryocytic thrombocytopenia. This rearrangement joins TRBV15 to TRBJ2-1, with D uncertain. The material sequenced was PBMCs from the stem cell graft donor, taken from the stem cell graft. CDR3 sequence: CATSKAVLSYNEQFF. Here the CDR3 DNA reads TGTGCCACCAGCAAAGCAGTTCTCTCCTACAATGAGCAGTTCTTC.